Listed here are 29 T cell receptor beta chains from one sample, sequenced in a study of cytomegalovirus exposure and HLA in healthy donors. In the PCR, 60 Vbeta and 13 Jbeta primers were used. Some clones are missing from TCRdb's copy, which holds only in-frame ones; the method was immunoSEQ multiplex PCR. The sample lists around 64,000 clones, less than 85% seen once, with roughly 7% in the top ten. The sample taken for sequencing was PBMCs. The receptors come from a young man in good health and CMV-seropositive.

The V gene is TRBV5-4, the J gene TRBJ2-3; TRBD1 aligns across 9 bases. This CDR3 contains 15 residues. The V and J ends lost 4 bases and 2 bases, in that order; junction bases with no gene match: 5. Looked up from germline, CDR1 is SGHNT and CDR2 is YYREEE (reference sequence). In DNA, the CDR3 is TGTGCCAGCAGCCTCGGACAGGGGAACACAGATACGCAGTATTTT. It encodes CASSLGQGNTDTQYF.

This clone was counted a few times. V and J are TRBV4-1 and TRBJ1-2, with D unresolved. CDR1 is MGHRA and CDR2 is YSYEKL in the germline V gene. The CDR3 extends over 15 amino acids. Between the trimmed V and J ends, which lost 0 bases and 0 bases, there was a span of 8 bases. CDR3 DNA: TGCGCCAGCAGCCAAGAAACAGTAGCTAACTATGGCTACACCTTC. Amino acid sequence: CASSQETVANYGYTF.

The CDR3 sequence is CASNEANYGYTF. The CDR3 DNA reads TGTGCCAGCAACGAGGCTAACTATGGCTACACCTTC. The chain links TRBV28 to TRBJ1-2; the D is unclear. The CDR3 totals 12 residues. Germline CDR1 reads MDHEN; CDR2 reads SYDVKM. Deletions cut 7 bases from V and 0 bases from J, with 6 bases between.

V and J are TRBV7-8 and TRBJ1-1; possible D gene TRBD1, 5 bases. V lost 2 bases and J 1 base, leaving 14 bases between the germline ends. The CDR3 contains 16 residues. Per the germline V gene, CDR1 is SGHVS and CDR2 is FQNEAQ. The CDR3 region has the DNA TGTGCCAGCAGCTTAAAAACAGGTCACCCGAACACTGAAGCTTTCTTT. Translating gives CASSLKTGHPNTEAFF.

The genes are TRBV2 and TRBJ1-2; 8 bases map to TRBD1. CDR1 and CDR2 (germline): SNHLY, FYNNEI. With V trimmed by 4 bases and J by 7 bases, 11 bases remained unmatched. The CDR3 spans 15 residues. The CDR3 sequence: CASSVLGQGEVGYTF. As DNA, the CDR3 is TGTGCCAGCAGTGTTCTAGGACAGGGAGAGGTTGGCTACACCTTC. The entire variable domain, with the rest obtained from reference TRBV2 and TRBJ1-2, is as follows: EPEVTQTPSHQVTQMGQEVILRCVPISNHLYFYWYRQILGQKVEFLVSFYNNEISEKSEIFDDQFSVERPDGSNFTLKIRSTKLEDSAMYFCASSVLGQGEVGYTFGSGTRLTVV.

The chain recombines TRBV7-2 with TRBJ1-5; D ambiguous. V lost 3 bases and J lost 9, with 18 bases in between. Germline values: CDR1 SGHTA, CDR2 FQGNSA. The CDR3 is 15 residues long. CDR3 in DNA: TGTGCCAGCAGCTTTGCCCACGGGCAGGAGGGGCCCCAGCATTTT. It specifies CASSFAHGQEGPQHF.

This clone was observed a few times. The J gene is TRBJ2-2, the V gene TRBV5-6; 8 bases are a match to TRBD1. Per germline, CDR1 SGHDT and CDR2 YYEEEE. This CDR3 spans 15 amino acids. V lost 4 bases and J lost 1; bases outside the gene matches: 3. The CDR3 loop reads CASSAGTGNTGELFF. The CDR3 bases are TGTGCCAGCAGCGCCGGGACAGGGAACACCGGGGAGCTGTTTTTT.

The chain joins TRBV28 to TRBJ1-3; D is possibly TRBD1 (6 bases). CDR1 and CDR2 (germline): MDHEN, SYDVKM. V was trimmed by 6 bases and J by 4 bases, leaving 16 bases between them. This CDR3 spans 15 amino acids. CDR3 sequence: CASSPTGLTGNTIYF. The CDR3 coding sequence is TGTGCCAGCAGCCCTACAGGGTTGACGGGAAACACCATATATTTT.

This clone has just a few counts. V and J are TRBV10-3 and TRBJ2-5, with D tentatively TRBD2 (5 bases). V dropped 4 bases and J dropped 4 bases, with 13 bases sitting between them. Germline V gene data show CDR1 as ENHRY and CDR2 as SYGVKD. The CDR3 is 14 amino acids. CDR3 sequence: CAISGRPGGETQYF. CDR3 DNA sequence: TGTGCCATCAGTGGACGGCCAGGAGGAGAGACCCAGTACTTC.

The chain couples TRBV27 to TRBJ1-3; possible D gene TRBD1, 5 bases. Germline-derived CDR1 and CDR2 are MNHEY and SMNVEV (reference sequence). V was pared by 7 bases and J by 0 bases, with 13 bases between. The CDR3 is 15 residues long. DNA for the CDR3: TGTGCCAGCATGAGACAGTCCATCTCTGGAAACACCATATATTTT. It yields the protein CASMRQSISGNTIYF.

J is TRBJ2-5 and V is TRBV7-6; D gene uncertain. V was shortened by 4 bases and J by 4 bases, with 4 bases between the two germline ends. The CDR3 has 11 residues. Germline CDR1 SGHVS, CDR2 FNYEAQ. The CDR3 protein is CASSSSETQYF. In DNA, the CDR3 is TGTGCCAGCAGCTCCTCAGAGACCCAGTACTTC.

This sequence joins TRBV18 and TRBJ2-1, with TRBD1 matching over 9 bases. V lost 3 bases to trimming and J lost 8 bases; unmatched junction nucleotides: 5. CDR3 length: 14 amino acids. CDR1 and CDR2 from the germline V gene are KGHSH and LQKENI. DNA for the CDR3: TGTGCCAGCTCACCCGGGACAGGGTCCCATGAGCAGTTCTTC. Translating gives CASSPGTGSHEQFF. Full variable domain (outside the CDR3, taken from reference TRBV18 and TRBJ2-1): NAGVMQNPRHLVRRRGQEARLRCSPMKGHSHVYWYRQLPEEGLKFMVYLQKENIIDESGMPKERFSAEFPKEGPSILRIQQVVRGDSAAYFCASSPGTGSHEQFFGPGTRLTVL.

This chain links TRBV7-9 with TRBJ2-6; 9 positions agree with TRBD1. The CDR3 has 15 amino acids. The germline V gene has CDR1 SEHNR and CDR2 FQNEAQ (reference sequence). The V gene end was trimmed by 7 bases and the J gene end by 7 bases; junction bases not matched to a gene: 8. CDR3 in amino acids: CASTGTGFYANVLTF. In DNA form, the CDR3 reads TGTGCCAGCACCGGGACAGGGTTCTACGCCAACGTCCTGACTTTC.

A single count supports this clone. J is TRBJ2-2 and V is TRBV11-2; no clear D gene. Trimming pared 0 bases from V and 5 bases from J, leaving 4 bases between. CDR1 and CDR2 from the germline V gene are SGHAT and FQNNGV. The CDR3 length is 13 residues. CDR3 nucleotides: TGTGCCAGCAGCTTAGATCTTACCGGGGAGCTGTTTTTT. Translated: CASSLDLTGELFF.

The J gene is TRBJ1-3, the V gene TRBV9; D ambiguous. V was pared by 0 bases and J by 0 bases, with 16 bases between. CDR3 length: 18 amino acids. Per the germline V gene, CDR1 is SGDLS and CDR2 is YYNGEE. DNA of the CDR3: TGTGCCAGCAGCGTAGCTCCCAGGACTGTCCCCTCTGGAAACACCATATATTTT. This translates into CASSVAPRTVPSGNTIYF.

V is TRBV27 and J is TRBJ2-1; 8 positions agree with TRBD2. Germline V gene lookup returns CDR1 MNHEY and CDR2 SMNVEV (reference sequence). This CDR3 spans 17 amino acids. V lost 2 bases, J lost 0 bases, and 6 bases stayed unmatched. CDR3 region: CASSLLAGGLSYNEQFF. CDR3 bases: TGTGCCAGCAGTTTACTTGCGGGGGGCCTCTCCTACAATGAGCAGTTCTTC.

V gene TRBV4-2 combines with J gene TRBJ2-1; D gene uncertain. The V gene's germline CDR1 is LGHNA and CDR2 YNFKEQ. Between the trimmed V and J ends, which lost 2 bases and 4 bases, there was a span of 9 bases. The CDR3 length is 14 residues. As DNA, the CDR3 is TGTGCCAGCAGCCAAACCGTGGCTTACAATGAGCAGTTCTTC. As protein: CASSQTVAYNEQFF.

The V gene is TRBV7-9, the J gene TRBJ2-5, with D uncertain. Germline lookup yields CDR1 SEHNR and CDR2 FQNEAQ (reference sequence). V lost 1 base and J lost 2, with 5 bases in between. This CDR3 is built from 13 residues. This CDR3 reads CASSLELQETQYF. The CDR3, as DNA: TGTGCCAGCAGCTTAGAGCTGCAAGAGACCCAGTACTTC.

The gene calls are TRBV7-9 and TRBJ2-7; 9 bases align to TRBD1. V was pared by 1 base and J by 5 bases, with 6 bases of the junction left unmatched. The CDR3 length is 15 residues. Germline V gene data show CDR1 as SEHNR and CDR2 as FQNEAQ (reference sequence). CDR3 DNA sequence: TGTGCCAGCAGCTTAGGGGACAGGGTGGAAAACGAGCAGTACTTC. The encoded protein is CASSLGDRVENEQYF.

V usage is TRBV20-1 and J usage is TRBJ2-7; D remains ambiguous. The germline CDR1 and CDR2 sequences are DFQATT and SNEGSKA (reference sequence). The CDR3 extends over 8 amino acids. The CDR3 here is CRSGEQYF. The CDR3 bases are TGCAGGTCGGGCGAGCAGTACTTC.

The rearrangement links TRBV11-2 to TRBJ2-2; perhaps TRBD1 as D (6 bases). The V and J ends lost 5 bases and 13 bases respectively, with 14 bases between them. The CDR3 sequence is 12 residues long. Germline V gene sequence: CDR1 SGHAT, CDR2 FQNNGV. The CDR3 region is CASSRPGGGLFF. CDR3 nucleotide sequence: TGTGCCAGCAGCCGACCTGGGGGCGGGCTGTTTTTT.

By frequency in the sample, this clone is medium-sized. The CDR3: CASSFGYEQYF. The DNA for the CDR3 is TGTGCCAGCAGCTTCGGCTACGAGCAGTACTTC. The rearrangement joins TRBV5-6 to TRBJ2-7; the D is unclear. V lost 2 bases and J 3 bases, leaving 3 bases between the germline ends. CDR1 and CDR2 from the germline V gene are SGHDT and YYEEEE. This CDR3 region has 11 residues.

This rearrangement joins TRBV18 to TRBJ2-3; a weak D match, TRBD2 (6 bases). Germline lookup yields CDR1 KGHSH and CDR2 LQKENI. The V gene lost 3 bases and the J gene lost 2 bases, with 9 bases spanning the gap. This CDR3 is built from 14 residues. CDR3 in DNA: TGTGCCAGCTCACCGAGCGGGTACACAGATACGCAGTATTTT. Translation gives CASSPSGYTDTQYF.

This chain joins TRBV30 and TRBJ1-1; D possibly corresponds to TRBD1 (5 bases). This CDR3 region has 12 residues. The V end was cut by 0 bases, the J end by 6 bases, with 8 bases between. CDR1 and CDR2 (germline): GTSNPN, SVGIG (reference sequence). Here the CDR3 reads CAWSVRGAEAFF. The CDR3 nucleotides read TGTGCCTGGAGTGTACGGGGGGCTGAAGCTTTCTTT.

The V call is TRBV4-2, the J call TRBJ2-1, with TRBD2 matching over 9 bases. CDR3 size: 15 residues. With 3 bases clipped from V and 8 bases from J, the junction kept 8 bases outside the gene matches. Germline V gene sequence: CDR1 LGHNA, CDR2 YNFKEQ. The CDR3 protein is CASSQASSGVDEQFF. CDR3 sequence (DNA): TGTGCCAGCAGCCAGGCATCTAGCGGGGTTGATGAGCAGTTCTTC.

This clone was counted a few times. CDR3 in DNA: TGTGCCAGCAGGGACAGGGGTGAAAAACTGTTTTTT. This codes for CASRDRGEKLFF. The chain couples TRBV6-6 to TRBJ1-4; 9 nucleotides agree with TRBD1. Germline assignment: CDR1 MNHNY and CDR2 SVGAGI (reference sequence). J was trimmed by 7 bases and V by 6 bases; bases with no gene match: 0. CDR3 length: 12 residues.

For the CDR3, the DNA is TGCGCCAGCAGCTTGGCCTTGGGCAGGGGGAGCTACGAGCAGTACTTC. As protein: CASSLALGRGSYEQYF. The V call is TRBV5-1, the J call TRBJ2-7; TRBD1 agrees at 7 bases. Germline-derived CDR1 and CDR2 are SGHRS and YFSETQ. Trimming took 0 bases from V and 3 from J; bases not matched to a gene: 9. The CDR3 consists of 16 residues.

The V and J genes are TRBV7-9 and TRBJ1-6, with D maybe TRBD1 (5 bases). This CDR3 has 16 residues. Deletions cut 5 bases from V and 2 bases from J, with 13 bases between. CDR1 and CDR2 (germline): SEHNR, FQNEAQ (reference sequence). DNA for the CDR3: TGTGCCAGCAGCCACCCCCAGGGCACCTATAATTCACCCCTCCACTTT. Protein sequence: CASSHPQGTYNSPLHF.

This clone was seen only a few times. The V and J genes are TRBV10-3 and TRBJ1-1; D remains ambiguous. The V and J ends lost 3 bases and 3 bases respectively, with 11 bases between them. The CDR3 has 14 residues. CDR1 is ENHRY, CDR2 SYGVKD, per germline. The CDR3, as DNA: TGTGCCATCAGTGAACGAACACGGGACACTGAAGCTTTCTTT. As protein: CAISERTRDTEAFF.